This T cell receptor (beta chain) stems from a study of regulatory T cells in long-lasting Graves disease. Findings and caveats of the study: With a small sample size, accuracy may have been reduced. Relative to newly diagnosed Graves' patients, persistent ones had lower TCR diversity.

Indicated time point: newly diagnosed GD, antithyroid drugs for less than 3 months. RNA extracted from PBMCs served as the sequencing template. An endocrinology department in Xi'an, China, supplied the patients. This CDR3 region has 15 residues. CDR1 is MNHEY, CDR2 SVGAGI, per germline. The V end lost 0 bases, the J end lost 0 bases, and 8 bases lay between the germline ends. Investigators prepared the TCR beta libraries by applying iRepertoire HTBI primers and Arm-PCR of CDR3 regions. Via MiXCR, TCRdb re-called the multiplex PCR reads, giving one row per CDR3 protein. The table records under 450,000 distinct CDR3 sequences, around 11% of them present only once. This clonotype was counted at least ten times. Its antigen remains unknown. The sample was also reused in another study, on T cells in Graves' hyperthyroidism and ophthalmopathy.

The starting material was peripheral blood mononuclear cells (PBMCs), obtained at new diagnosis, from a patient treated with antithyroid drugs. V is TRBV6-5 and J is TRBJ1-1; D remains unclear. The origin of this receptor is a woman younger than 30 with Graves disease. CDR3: CASSYSGGLNTEAFF. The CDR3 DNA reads TGTGCCAGCAGTTACTCGGGCGGGCTGAACACTGAAGCTTTCTTT.